Listed here are 17 T cell receptor beta chains from one sample, sequenced in a study of CD8+ T cells in alopecia areata. Sequencing used cDNA as its template, made by extracting RNA and reverse transcribing it. Some clones are missing from TCRdb's copy, which holds only in-frame ones; the method was immunoSEQ multiplex PCR. The table has some 150,000 clones, roughly 61% seen once. The input for sequencing was CD4+ T cells sorted from blood, taken at week 0. These receptor sequences come from a human donor with alopecia areata.

The rearrangement links TRBV10-3 to TRBJ2-3; D is unclear. CDR1 ENHRY and CDR2 SYGVKD come from the germline V gene. With 6 bases removed from V and 0 bases from J, the gap between germline ends came to 13 bases. This CDR3 has 15 residues. In DNA form, the CDR3 reads TGTGCCATCAGGGGGTCCTCAACTAGCACAGATACGCAGTATTTT. This codes for CAIRGSSTSTDTQYF.

V is TRBV5-1 and J is TRBJ2-2; D tentatively reads TRBD1 or TRBD2 (5 bases each). CDR3 length: 15 residues. Germline V CDR1 and CDR2: SGHRS, YFSETQ. V lost 0 bases to trimming and J lost 6 bases, with 12 bases between them. The CDR3 DNA sequence: TGCGCCAGCAGCTTGGCCTTGCCGGGACCCGGGGAGCTGTTTTTT. Its translation: CASSLALPGPGELFF.

This clone has a single count. The DNA for the CDR3 is TGTGCCAGCAGCTCCGAACTAAGCACAGATACGCAGTATTTT. Amino acids: CASSSELSTDTQYF. The V and J genes are TRBV7-9 and TRBJ2-3; D is unresolved. Trimming cost V 4 bases and J 0 bases, with 8 bases left between them. The CDR3 sequence is 14 residues long. Germline V gene sequence: CDR1 SEHNR, CDR2 FQNEAQ (reference sequence).

The count of this clone is one. The chain joins TRBV30 to TRBJ1-1; TRBD1 agrees at 7 bases. The CDR3 covers 11 residues. V dropped 3 bases and J dropped 7; count of bases not matched to a gene: 2. Looked up from germline, CDR1 is GTSNPN and CDR2 is SVGIG (reference sequence). The CDR3 spells CAWSWDSEAFF. CDR3 bases: TGTGCCTGGAGCTGGGACAGTGAAGCTTTCTTT.

This clone was seen just once. This chain uses TRBV30 with TRBJ1-6, with no clear D. The V end lost 0 bases, the J end lost 7 bases, and 13 bases lay between the germline ends. The germline V gene encodes CDR1 GTSNPN and CDR2 SVGIG (reference sequence). The CDR3 contains 15 residues. CDR3 residues: CAWSVGMGGNSPLHF. The CDR3 DNA follows: TGTGCCTGGAGTGTAGGCATGGGTGGGAATTCACCCCTCCACTTT.

The chain couples TRBV4-3 to TRBJ1-2; D uncertain. Germline V lookup: CDR1 LGHNA, CDR2 YSLEER. This CDR3 has 12 residues. V was shortened by 0 bases and J by 7 bases, with 6 bases between the two germline ends. The CDR3 sequence: CASSQDRGGYTF. CDR3 DNA: TGCGCCAGCAGCCAAGACCGGGGTGGCTACACCTTC.

V gene TRBV18 combines with J gene TRBJ1-2; the D gene is possibly TRBD1 (5 bases). Germline V gene data show CDR1 as KGHSH and CDR2 as LQKENI. The CDR3 covers 14 residues. V was cut by 3 bases and J by 4 bases, with 12 bases left in between. The CDR3 DNA is TGTGCCAGCTCACCGGGGACCGACGCCTATGGCTACACCTTC. It translates to CASSPGTDAYGYTF.

This clone was detected a few times. This CDR3 reads CASSLADWLGQGQHSDEQFF. In DNA form, the CDR3 reads TGTGCCAGCAGCTTAGCGGATTGGTTGGGACAGGGTCAGCATTCCGATGAGCAGTTCTTC. The chain uses TRBV7-2 and TRBJ2-1, with 9 nucleotides matching TRBD1. Germline lookup yields CDR1 SGHTA and CDR2 FQGNSA. This CDR3 is 20 amino acids long. V lost 0 bases and J lost 8; bases outside the gene matches: 20.

The chain joins TRBV6-5 to TRBJ1-2; D possibly corresponds to TRBD1 (5 bases). CDR1 MNHEY and CDR2 SVGAGI come from the germline V gene. Trimming shortened V by 10 bases and J by 5 bases, and 14 bases separated the two germline ends. This CDR3 contains 12 residues. CDR3 DNA: TGTGCCACCCTCGTGGGGGAATATGGCTACACCTTC. Amino acids: CATLVGEYGYTF.

This chain uses TRBV29-1 with TRBJ1-2, with 8 bases that match TRBD1. The junction had 7 bases not matched to a gene; V was cut back by 6 bases and J by 4 bases. This CDR3 has 13 residues. In germline, CDR1 is SQVTM, CDR2 ANQGSEA. The CDR3 protein is CSVGQGPFYGYTF. DNA of the CDR3: TGCAGCGTAGGACAGGGCCCTTTCTATGGCTACACCTTC. The whole variable domain, filled in from reference TRBV29-1 and TRBJ1-2, reads SAVISQKPSRDICQRGTSLTIQCQVDSQVTMMFWYRQQPGQSLTLIATANQGSEATYESGFVIDKFPISRPNLTFSTLTVSNMSPEDSSIYLCSVGQGPFYGYTFGSGTRLTVV.

The V and J genes are TRBV7-9 and TRBJ2-7; D may be TRBD2 (5 bases). Deletions cut 1 base from V and 7 bases from J, with 11 bases between. The CDR3 totals 13 residues. The germline CDR1 and CDR2 sequences are SEHNR and FQNEAQ (reference sequence). Written as DNA, the CDR3 is TGTGCCAGCAGCTTAGACGGGGATGGAGAGCAGTACTTC. It codes for CASSLDGDGEQYF.

The chain carries TRBV6-5 and TRBJ1-6, with D uncertain. V was shortened by 2 bases and J by 7 bases, with 12 bases between the two germline ends. There are 15 residues in the CDR3. Germline CDR1 MNHEY, CDR2 SVGAGI. CDR3 sequence: CASSYAVDTNSPLHF. CDR3 in DNA: TGTGCCAGCAGTTACGCGGTGGATACCAATTCACCCCTCCACTTT.

This chain joins TRBV6-5 and TRBJ2-5; 10 bases fit TRBD2. The germline gives CDR1 MNHEY, CDR2 SVGAGI. This CDR3 comprises 15 residues. J was trimmed by 4 bases and V by 4 bases; bases with no gene match: 6. The CDR3 region is CASSSPAGGRETQYF. CDR3 in DNA: TGTGCCAGCAGTTCCCCAGCGGGGGGGCGAGAGACCCAGTACTTC.

This clone was seen more than once but under ten times. This sequence joins TRBV5-6 and TRBJ1-5, with D maybe TRBD1 (6 bases). This CDR3 comprises 13 residues. Germline V CDR1 and CDR2: SGHDT, YYEEEE. Between the trimmed V and J ends, which lost 4 bases and 4 bases, there was a span of 9 bases. The chain's CDR3 is CASSVQGNQPQHF. Here the CDR3 DNA reads TGTGCCAGCAGCGTACAGGGTAATCAGCCCCAGCATTTT. Full variable domain (outside the CDR3, taken from reference TRBV5-6 and TRBJ1-5): DAGVTQSPTHLIKTRGQQVTLRCSPKSGHDTVSWYQQALGQGPQFIFQYYEEEERQRGNFPDRFSGHQFPNYSSELNVNALLLGDSALYLCASSVQGNQPQHFGDGTRLSIL.

This chain uses TRBV5-4 with TRBJ2-5; D perhaps matches TRBD1 (5 bases). Per germline, CDR1 SGHNT and CDR2 YYREEE (reference sequence). Trimming cost V 7 bases and J 1 base, with 17 bases left between them. The CDR3 contains 15 residues. The DNA for the CDR3 is TGTGCCAGCGGGGTAGGGGCGGTAGTCCAAGAGACCCAGTACTTC. Translation gives CASGVGAVVQETQYF.

The chain employs TRBV25-1 and TRBJ1-4; D gene unclear. The CDR3 is 14 residues long. CDR1 and CDR2 (germline): MGHDK, SYGVNS. With 3 bases removed from V and 8 bases from J, the gap between germline ends came to 13 bases. In DNA form, the CDR3 reads TGTGCCAGCAGTGAGGGAGGGCAGCGAGAAAAACTGTTTTTT. It yields the protein CASSEGGQREKLFF.

The chain carries TRBV27 and TRBJ2-2; 8 bases line up with TRBD2. The J segment lost 7 bases and the V segment lost 3 bases, leaving 10 bases of the junction unmatched. CDR1 and CDR2 from the germline V gene are MNHEY and SMNVEV (reference sequence). This CDR3 is built from 16 residues. The CDR3 sequence is CASSFLASLAGGELFF. The CDR3 DNA is TGTGCCAGCAGTTTCCTGGCCTCGCTAGCGGGCGGGGAGCTGTTTTTT.